This T cell receptor (beta chain) appears in the sequencing data of a study of CXCR3-negative and CXCR3-positive naive CD8 T cells. Whole-study findings and limits: With surface CD5 comparable between naive subsets, TCR strength was estimated using properties derived from the TRB CDR3. CXCR3-positive naive cells had TRB CDR3s that were more hydrophobic than CXCR3-negative naive cells had.

The CDR3 loop spans 14 amino acids. Germline V CDR1 and CDR2: DFQATT, SNEGSKA (reference sequence). Its frequency marks this clonotype as medium-sized. Its specificity is not known. The method, 5' RACE with UMI labels, was used to prepare the TRB cDNA libraries. No DNA is given; TCRdb re-called the 5' RACE reads and lists each CDR3 protein once. This listing includes 5,000 to 6,500 distinct CDR3 sequences. The chain carries TRBV20-1 and TRBJ2-5; TCRdb lists TRBD2, though no DNA is available to test this call. The receptor was isolated from a human donor in good health. Some clones in this sample may be carry-over from other donors' samples. Sequenced material: naive CXCR3+ CD8+ T cells from blood. Sample subset: CD45RO-CCR7+CD27+CD95- naive CD8+ T cells expressing CXCR3 (TNR3+). The CDR3 sequence is CSADRASGLETQYF.